What follows are 27 T cell receptor beta chains derived from one specimen sequenced in a study of T cell repertoires in cytomegalovirus infection. MiXCR, applied by TCRdb to the reads, yields one record per CDR3 protein. The sample yields approximately 500,000 distinct CDR3 sequences, around a quarter seen once. Sequenced: PBMCs. Receptors were obtained from a human donor in good health (CMV status not recorded). Some clones in this sample may be carry-over from other donors' samples.

The gene calls are TRBV28 and TRBJ2-1, with a tentative D call TRBD2 (6 bases). The CDR3 is 14 amino acids. V shed 4 bases and J shed 5 bases, with 12 bases lying between them. Germline CDR1 and CDR2: MDHEN and SYDVKM. Here the CDR3 DNA reads TGTGCCAGCAGTTCGGTGCGGGAAAACAATGAGCAGTTCTTC. It codes for CASSSVRENNEQFF. The variable domain in full, completed from reference TRBV28 and TRBJ2-1, reads DVKVTQSSRYLVKRTGEKVFLECVQDMDHENMFWYRQDPGLGLRLIYFSYDVKMKEKGDIPEGYSVSREKKERFSLILESASTNQTSMYLCASSSVRENNEQFFGPGTRLTVL.

This clonotype has a handful of counts. The CDR3 loop reads CASSLGGQGSNQPQHF. The CDR3 DNA reads as TGTGCCAGCAGCTTAGGAGGACAGGGGAGCAATCAGCCCCAGCATTTT. The chain joins TRBV7-8 to TRBJ1-5; 9 bases map to TRBD1. The junction had 2 bases not matched to a gene; V was cut back by 1 base and J by 1 base. Per the germline V gene, CDR1 is SGHVS and CDR2 is FQNEAQ. This CDR3 region has 16 residues.

The V call is TRBV20-1, the J call TRBJ2-2, with D perhaps TRBD2 (6 bases). This CDR3 spans 15 amino acids. CDR1 is DFQATT, CDR2 SNEGSKA, per germline (reference sequence). V lost 2 bases and J 6 bases, leaving 16 bases between the germline ends. DNA for the CDR3: TGCAGTGCTAGATCCCCCCGGGAGCGAGCCGGGGAGCTGTTTTTT. Translating gives CSARSPRERAGELFF.

The chain employs TRBV24-1 and TRBJ1-1; TRBD1 matches at 7 bases. The germline gives CDR1 KGHDR, CDR2 SFDVKD. The CDR3 covers 14 residues. V was clipped by 9 bases and J by 5 bases; unmatched bases: 11. The CDR3 region is CATRQGEPSTEAFF. Written as DNA, the CDR3 is TGTGCCACCCGACAGGGAGAGCCGAGTACTGAAGCTTTCTTT.

This sequence joins TRBV28 and TRBJ2-4; the D gene is possibly TRBD2 (5 bases). CDR1 MDHEN and CDR2 SYDVKM come from the germline V gene. V was shortened by 4 bases and J by 0 bases, with 22 bases between the two germline ends. The CDR3 covers 19 residues. The DNA of the CDR3 is TGTGCCAGCAGTTCAACTCCACGAGGGAATGACAAAGCCAAAAACATTCAGTACTTC. It specifies CASSSTPRGNDKAKNIQYF.

The DNA of the CDR3 is TGTGCCACCAGTGATGCCGGGACAGAGAACCAAGAGACCCAGTACTTC. Its protein product is CATSDAGTENQETQYF. The V gene is TRBV24-1, the J gene TRBJ2-5; 7 nucleotides match TRBD1. The CDR3 extends over 16 amino acids. The V segment lost 3 bases and the J segment 0 bases; nucleotides outside the gene matches: 6. Germline V lookup: CDR1 KGHDR, CDR2 SFDVKD.

The rearrangement uses TRBV5-1 and TRBJ2-3; D may be TRBD1 (6 bases). The germline V and J ends were trimmed by 1 base and 2 bases, with 14 bases remaining between them. Germline CDR1 and CDR2: SGHRS and YFSETQ. This CDR3 is 16 amino acids long. This CDR3 reads CASSLSGRGDTDTQYF. CDR3 coding DNA: TGCGCCAGCAGCTTGTCGGGCAGGGGTGACACAGATACGCAGTATTTT.

This chain joins TRBV24-1 and TRBJ2-5, with 9 bases identical to TRBD1. This CDR3 region has 16 residues. V lost 2 bases to trimming and J lost 2 bases; unmatched junction nucleotides: 5. CDR1 and CDR2 (germline): KGHDR, SFDVKD. CDR3 amino acids: CATSDSGTGLQETQYF. DNA for the CDR3: TGTGCCACCAGTGATTCCGGGACAGGGTTACAAGAGACCCAGTACTTC.

V is TRBV7-2 and J is TRBJ2-3; 10 bases agree with TRBD2. V trimming: 5 bases; J trimming: 2 bases; junction bases outside the gene matches: 19. Germline CDR1 reads SGHTA; CDR2 reads FQGNSA. The CDR3 totals 20 residues. The CDR3 region is CASSPRGGTSVQGSTDTQYF. Here the CDR3 DNA reads TGTGCCAGCAGCCCTCGAGGGGGGACTAGCGTCCAAGGGTCCACAGATACGCAGTATTTT.

The V gene is TRBV12-3 or TRBV12-4, the J gene TRBJ2-7, with D unresolved. V lost 6 bases, J lost 1 base, and 13 bases lay in between. The CDR3 runs 14 residues. CDR3 DNA sequence: TGTGCCAGCAGCCCGACCCGTGTATCCTACGAGCAGTACTTC. Translating it yields CASSPTRVSYEQYF.

The CDR3 DNA reads TGTGCCACAAAGGGAGCGTCCCAGAACAATGAGCAGTTCTTC. Encoded protein: CATKGASQNNEQFF. V usage is TRBV24-1 and J usage is TRBJ2-1; perhaps TRBD2 as D (5 bases). This CDR3 region has 14 residues. Per the germline V gene, CDR1 is KGHDR and CDR2 is SFDVKD. V was pared by 10 bases and J by 5 bases, with 17 bases between.

This clonotype has more than one count but fewer than ten. The V call is TRBV10-1, the J call TRBJ2-1, with 10 bases lining up with TRBD2. Per germline, CDR1 WNHNN and CDR2 SYGVQD (reference sequence). Losses at the gene ends were 6 bases for V and 8 bases for J; bases not matched to a gene: 16. This CDR3 has 17 residues. Written as DNA, the CDR3 is TGCGCCAGCAGCCAGAGAAGCGGGAGGGCCGTCGGGGATGAGCAGTTCTTC. Encoded protein: CASSQRSGRAVGDEQFF.

This clonotype was observed a few times. This chain joins TRBV6-5 and TRBJ2-7; possible D gene TRBD1, 5 bases. Trimming pared 0 bases from V and 2 bases from J, leaving 14 bases between. This CDR3 comprises 16 residues. Germline CDR1 MNHEY, CDR2 SVGAGI. The CDR3 DNA reads as TGTGCCAGCAGTTACTCGCTCCAGGGCCAAACCTACGAGCAGTACTTC. This gives the protein CASSYSLQGQTYEQYF.

The chain has TRBV6-2 or TRBV6-3 and TRBJ2-3, with TRBD1 as a possible D gene (5 bases). V was trimmed by 7 bases and J by 4 bases, leaving 15 bases between them. This CDR3 has 14 residues. Per the germline V gene, CDR1 is MNHEY and CDR2 is SVGEGT. The CDR3 DNA reads TGTGCCAGCAACCCAGGGTTTGGCCCAGATACGCAGTATTTT. Its translation: CASNPGFGPDTQYF.

The chain joins TRBV4-3 to TRBJ2-3, with 9 positions matching TRBD2. With V trimmed by 0 bases and J by 4 bases, 8 bases remained unmatched. The CDR3 sequence is 17 residues long. Germline V lookup: CDR1 LGHNA, CDR2 YSLEER. The CDR3 loop reads CASSQDFSGSPPDTQYF. CDR3 nucleotide sequence: TGCGCCAGCAGCCAAGATTTTAGCGGGAGCCCGCCAGATACGCAGTATTTT.

J is TRBJ2-7 and V is TRBV7-3, with TRBD1 matching 9 bases. Per germline, CDR1 SGHTA and CDR2 FQGTGA. The CDR3 covers 13 residues. The J segment lost 3 bases and the V segment lost 5 bases, leaving 2 bases of the junction unmatched. The chain's CDR3 is CASSKDRGYEQYF. The CDR3 DNA reads as TGTGCCAGCAGCAAGGACAGGGGCTACGAGCAGTACTTC.

This clonotype was found a few times. V and J are TRBV7-2 and TRBJ2-2; D is unresolved. Germline values: CDR1 SGHTA, CDR2 FQGNSA. V was pared by 1 base and J by 4 bases, with 4 bases between. This CDR3 is built from 13 residues. This chain's CDR3 is CASSLDGTGELFF. The CDR3 DNA reads as TGTGCCAGCAGCTTAGATGGCACCGGGGAGCTGTTTTTT.

DNA for the CDR3: TGCGCCAGCAGCCAAGGACTAGCGAACAATGAGCAGTTCTTC. Its translation is CASSQGLANNEQFF. The chain recombines TRBV4-3 with TRBJ2-1; 8 bases line up with TRBD2. The CDR3 spans 14 residues. The ends lost 1 base at V and 5 bases at J; junction bases unmatched: 1. The germline V gene has CDR1 LGHNA and CDR2 YSLEER.

CDR3 in amino acids: CASSIRGNYGYTF. The CDR3 DNA is TGTGCCAGTAGTATTCGGGGGAACTATGGCTACACCTTC. V and J are TRBV19 and TRBJ1-2, with D possibly TRBD1 on 5 matching bases. Per germline, CDR1 LNHDA and CDR2 SQIVND (reference sequence). Trimming cost V 3 bases and J 2 bases, with 7 bases left between them. The CDR3 consists of 13 residues. The full variable domain, rest sourced from reference TRBV19 and TRBJ1-2, is DGGITQSPKYLFRKEGQNVTLSCEQNLNHDAMYWYRQDPGQGLRLIYYSQIVNDFQKGDIAEGYSVSREKKESFPLTVTSAQKNPTAFYLCASSIRGNYGYTFGSGTRLTVV.

V is TRBV28 and J is TRBJ2-7; no reliable D call. The V and J ends lost 1 base and 2 bases respectively, with 6 bases between them. Germline lookup yields CDR1 MDHEN and CDR2 SYDVKM. The CDR3 is 13 residues long. The CDR3 loop reads CASSLLTPYEQYF. The CDR3 DNA sequence: TGTGCCAGCAGTTTATTGACCCCCTACGAGCAGTACTTC.

The chain has TRBV7-9 and TRBJ2-2; 10 bases fit TRBD2. This CDR3 is 20 amino acids long. CDR1 and CDR2 from the germline V gene are SEHNR and FQNEAQ (reference sequence). V lost 6 bases, J lost 3 bases, and 19 bases stayed unmatched. The CDR3 loop is CASSPTVPSGSGGYTGELFF. The CDR3 nucleotides are TGTGCCAGCAGTCCGACGGTTCCTAGCGGGAGTGGCGGCTACACCGGGGAGCTGTTTTTT.

This clonotype was counted at least ten times. The chain combines TRBV7-8 with TRBJ1-1, with TRBD1 matching 9 bases. This CDR3 has 14 residues. V shed 3 bases, J shed 5 bases, and the junction held 4 bases outside the gene matches. Germline CDR1 SGHVS, CDR2 FQNEAQ. The CDR3 sequence: CASSLNRGQTEAFF. DNA of the CDR3: TGTGCCAGCAGCTTGAACAGGGGGCAAACTGAAGCTTTCTTT.

This clonotype was seen a few times. The chain couples TRBV6-5 to TRBJ1-6; maybe TRBD1 (5 bases). Trimming cost V 0 bases and J 10 bases, with 13 bases left between them. Per the germline V gene, CDR1 is MNHEY and CDR2 is SVGAGI. The CDR3 spans 15 residues. The DNA of the CDR3 is TGTGCCAGCAGTTACTCTTCAGGGAAGGGGTCACCCCTCCACTTT. Translated, it gives CASSYSSGKGSPLHF.

This clonotype was detected only a few times. The chain recombines TRBV28 with TRBJ2-7; D call uncertain. Between the trimmed V and J ends, which lost 8 bases and 7 bases, there was a span of 15 bases. Germline values: CDR1 MDHEN, CDR2 SYDVKM. The CDR3 consists of 12 residues. CDR3 in amino acids: CASVDPLREQYF. The CDR3 nucleotides are TGTGCCAGCGTGGACCCCTTGAGGGAGCAGTACTTC.

The chain links TRBV18 to TRBJ2-2; 11 nucleotides agree with TRBD1. With V trimmed by 3 bases and J by 0 bases, 12 bases remained unmatched. The CDR3 length is 20 residues. Germline CDR1 KGHSH, CDR2 LQKENI. The CDR3, as DNA: TGTGCCAGCTCACCCATCGGATGGACAGGGGGCGCAGCGAACACCGGGGAGCTGTTTTTT. Its translation is CASSPIGWTGGAANTGELFF.

CDR3 loop: CSVGAVASGRYNEQFF. The CDR3 DNA reads as TGCAGCGTTGGGGCCGTGGCTAGCGGGAGATACAATGAGCAGTTCTTC. The rearrangement joins TRBV29-1 to TRBJ2-1; 10 nucleotides line up with TRBD2. The junction had 10 bases not matched to a gene; V was cut back by 4 bases and J by 4 bases. Germline loops: CDR1 SQVTM, CDR2 ANQGSEA. The CDR3 is made up of 16 amino acids.

This clonotype was counted many times. The chain recombines TRBV7-8 with TRBJ2-2; perhaps TRBD2 as D (5 bases). Trimming removed 1 base from V and 5 bases from J, with 14 bases in between. Looked up from germline, CDR1 is SGHVS and CDR2 is FQNEAQ. CDR3 size: 16 residues. The CDR3 sequence: CASSLVAGLGTGELFF. In DNA, the CDR3 is TGTGCCAGCAGCTTAGTTGCGGGCTTAGGGACCGGGGAGCTGTTTTTT.